This paragraph covers one T cell receptor beta chain sequence. Its antigen is not known. In germline, CDR1 is SGDLS, CDR2 YYNGEE. The CDR3 consists of 14 residues. Trimming took 5 bases from V and 3 from J; bases not matched to a gene: 3. These data are taken from a study of OX40 agonist ivuxolimab in advanced cancers. Study observations and caveats: Among the lowest peripheral clonal expansion occurred in 0.1-3.0 mg/kg partial responders.

Generated by immunoSEQ multiplex PCR, the TCRdb table keeps only in-frame clones and is missing some. The sample gives over 55,000 clones, 70% to 85% of which show up once; 6.3% is in the top ten. The receptor was derived from an adult with an advanced solid tumor such as melanoma, head and neck, liver or kidney cancer. This chain joins TRBV9 and TRBJ2-3; TRBD2 matches at 10 bases. The sample consisted of CD4+ or CD8+ T cells sorted from blood, taken in a trial of the OX40 agonist ivuxolimab. CDR3 sequence: CASRRTSGTDTQYF. In nucleotides, the CDR3 is TGTGCCAGCAGGAGGACTAGCGGTACAGATACGCAGTATTTT.